Sequencing of this T cell receptor beta chain was carried out in a study of blood T cell repertoires in COVID-19. Study details: Samples of COVID-19 (acute and convalescent) were obtained from the United States, Italy and Spain.

In germline, CDR1 is SGHTA, CDR2 FQGTGA. Between the trimmed V and J ends, which lost 5 bases and 5 bases, there was a span of 16 bases. The CDR3 runs to 15 residues. TCRdb's copy holds only in-frame clones and misses some; the assay was immunoSEQ multiplex PCR. Among more than 250,000 clones listed, roughly 85% were seen once. Material: peripheral blood. This chain uses TRBV7-3 with TRBJ2-1, with D possibly matching TRBD1 (5 bases). This clonotype was obtained from a man aged 50-59 years with active or convalescent COVID-19. The CDR3 DNA reads as TGTGCCAGCAGCCGTCACCCAGGGTTGAACAATGAGCAGTTCTTC. This translates into CASSRHPGLNNEQFF.